The 9 T cell receptor beta chains below come from one sample, sequenced in a study of T cell responses to AZD1222 COVID-19 vaccine. Profiled with immunoSEQ multiplex PCR; TCRdb holds only in-frame clones, not every one. The table lists approximately 170,000 clones, approximately 88% of them singletons. This specimen was peripheral blood, taken 28 days after the second AZD1222 dose. The origin of the receptors is an adult who received the AZD1222 COVID-19 vaccine.

This chain joins TRBV10-3 and TRBJ2-7; no clear D gene. Trimming took 4 bases from V and 3 from J, leaving 4 bases between them. The CDR3 totals 11 residues. Germline assignment: CDR1 ENHRY and CDR2 SYGVKD. CDR3 nucleotide sequence: TGTGCCATCAGTGGTAGCTACGAGCAGTACTTC. Protein sequence: CAISGSYEQYF.

The V call is TRBV7-9, the J call TRBJ1-3; D is uncertain. Germline V gene lookup returns CDR1 SEHNR and CDR2 FQNEAQ (reference sequence). V lost 0 bases, J lost 10 bases, and 7 bases lay in between. This CDR3 is built from 12 residues. Written as DNA, the CDR3 is TGTGCCAGCAGCTTAGCACGAAGAACCATATATTTT. This translates into CASSLARRTIYF.

This clone was recorded a few times. The V gene is TRBV6-2 or TRBV6-3, the J gene TRBJ2-7, with 16 bases matching TRBD2. The V segment lost 3 bases and the J segment 3 bases; nucleotides outside the gene matches: 8. CDR3 length equals 18 residues. Germline assignment: CDR1 MNHEY and CDR2 SVGEGT. CDR3 in DNA: TGTGCCAGCAGTTATTCGCCGGGACTAGCGGGGGGGCTCTACGAGCAGTACTTC. Encoded protein: CASSYSPGLAGGLYEQYF.

This clone is a singleton in its sample. The chain links TRBV19 to TRBJ1-6; D unclear. Per the germline V gene, CDR1 is LNHDA and CDR2 is SQIVND (reference sequence). Trimming removed 10 bases from V and 7 bases from J, with 23 bases in between. The CDR3 spans 16 residues. The CDR3 region has the DNA TGTGCCACATCGAGCTCTGCGGCAGGAGGAAATTCACCCCTCCACTTT. This sequence encodes CATSSSAAGGNSPLHF.

The chain links TRBV7-9 to TRBJ1-1, with D uncertain. The V end was cut by 1 base, the J end by 2 bases, with 5 bases between. Germline CDR1 SEHNR, CDR2 FQNEAQ (reference sequence). The CDR3 has 13 residues. The CDR3 DNA follows: TGTGCCAGCAGCTTAGGGATTAACACTGAAGCTTTCTTT. Amino acids: CASSLGINTEAFF.

This clone was seen a single time. The V gene is TRBV19, the J gene TRBJ1-2, with 7 bases identical to TRBD1. Trimming took 5 bases from V and 5 from J; bases not matched to a gene: 14. The germline V gene encodes CDR1 LNHDA and CDR2 SQIVND (reference sequence). The CDR3 is 16 residues long. The CDR3 sequence is CASSFTRTGPMYGYTF. The CDR3 coding sequence is TGTGCCAGTAGTTTTACGAGGACAGGCCCGATGTATGGCTACACCTTC.

This clone was picked up a small number of times. The chain uses TRBV6-5 and TRBJ1-4; a weak D match, TRBD1 (5 bases). The length of the CDR3 is 14 residues. Trimming pared 5 bases from V and 8 bases from J, leaving 15 bases between. From germline, CDR1 is MNHEY and CDR2 SVGAGI. The CDR3 region has the DNA TGTGCCAGCAGTAGACAGCTATCAGGAGAAAAACTGTTTTTT. Translated: CASSRQLSGEKLFF.

J is TRBJ1-2 and V is TRBV4-1, with TRBD1 matching over 9 bases. J was trimmed by 0 bases and V by 4 bases; bases with no gene match: 3. Germline V CDR1 and CDR2: MGHRA, YSYEKL. The CDR3 is made up of 15 amino acids. The CDR3 loop is CASSPGQGTNYGYTF. In DNA form, the CDR3 reads TGCGCCAGCAGCCCGGGACAGGGAACTAACTATGGCTACACCTTC.

The chain carries TRBV27 and TRBJ1-6; D is undetermined. The germline gives CDR1 MNHEY, CDR2 SMNVEV (reference sequence). This CDR3 region has 15 residues. V was clipped by 3 bases and J by 1 base, with 7 bases between them. CDR3 loop: CASSFAPSYNSPLHF. CDR3 DNA: TGTGCCAGCAGTTTTGCTCCATCCTATAATTCACCCCTCCACTTT.